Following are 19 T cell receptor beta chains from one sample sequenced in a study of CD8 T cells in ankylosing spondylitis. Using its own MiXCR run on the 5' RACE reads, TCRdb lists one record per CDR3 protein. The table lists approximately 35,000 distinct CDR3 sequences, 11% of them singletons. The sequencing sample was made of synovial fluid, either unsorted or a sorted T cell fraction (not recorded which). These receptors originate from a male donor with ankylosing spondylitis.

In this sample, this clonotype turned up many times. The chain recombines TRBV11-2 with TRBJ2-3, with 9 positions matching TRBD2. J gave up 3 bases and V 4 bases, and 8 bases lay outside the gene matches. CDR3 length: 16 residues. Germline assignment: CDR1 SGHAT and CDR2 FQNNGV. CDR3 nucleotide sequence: TGTGCCAGCAGCTCCCCGGGCGGACTAGCGACAGATACGCAGTATTTT. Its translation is CASSSPGGLATDTQYF.

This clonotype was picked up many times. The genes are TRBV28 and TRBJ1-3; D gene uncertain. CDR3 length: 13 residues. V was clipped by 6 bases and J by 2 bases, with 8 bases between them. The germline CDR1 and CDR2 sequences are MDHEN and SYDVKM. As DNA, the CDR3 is TGTGCCAGCAGGTCGTCTGCTGGAAACACCATATATTTT. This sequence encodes CASRSSAGNTIYF.

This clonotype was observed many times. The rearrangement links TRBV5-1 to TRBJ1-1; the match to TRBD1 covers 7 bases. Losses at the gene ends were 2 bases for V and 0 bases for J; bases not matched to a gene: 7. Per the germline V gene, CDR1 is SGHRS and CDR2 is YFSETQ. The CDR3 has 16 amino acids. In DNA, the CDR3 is TGCGCCAGCAGCTTCCGGGACAGAACCATGAACACTGAAGCTTTCTTT. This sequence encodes CASSFRDRTMNTEAFF.

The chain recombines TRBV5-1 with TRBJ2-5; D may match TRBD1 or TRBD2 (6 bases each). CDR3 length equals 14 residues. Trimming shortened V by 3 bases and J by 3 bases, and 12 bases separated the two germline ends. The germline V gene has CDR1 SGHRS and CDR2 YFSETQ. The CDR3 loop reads CASSWAGEEETQYF. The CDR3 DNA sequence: TGCGCCAGCAGCTGGGCAGGGGAGGAAGAGACCCAGTACTTC.

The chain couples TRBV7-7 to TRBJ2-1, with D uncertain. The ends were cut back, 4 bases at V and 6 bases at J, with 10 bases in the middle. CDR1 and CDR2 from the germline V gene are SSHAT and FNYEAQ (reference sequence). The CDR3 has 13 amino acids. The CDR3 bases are TGTGCCAGCAGCTCCTCACCAGGCAATGAGCAGTTCTTC. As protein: CASSSSPGNEQFF.

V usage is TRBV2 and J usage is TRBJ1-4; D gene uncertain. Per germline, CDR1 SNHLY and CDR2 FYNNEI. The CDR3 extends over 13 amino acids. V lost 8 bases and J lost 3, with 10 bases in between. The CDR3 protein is CASLGRSNEKLFF. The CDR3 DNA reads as TGTGCCAGCTTGGGCAGATCTAATGAAAAACTGTTTTTT.

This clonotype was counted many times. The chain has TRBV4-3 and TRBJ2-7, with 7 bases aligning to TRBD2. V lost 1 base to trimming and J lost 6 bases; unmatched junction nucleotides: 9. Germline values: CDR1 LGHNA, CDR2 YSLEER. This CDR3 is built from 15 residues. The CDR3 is CASSQGWQGGFEQYF. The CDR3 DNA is TGCGCCAGCAGCCAAGGGTGGCAGGGAGGGTTCGAGCAGTACTTC.

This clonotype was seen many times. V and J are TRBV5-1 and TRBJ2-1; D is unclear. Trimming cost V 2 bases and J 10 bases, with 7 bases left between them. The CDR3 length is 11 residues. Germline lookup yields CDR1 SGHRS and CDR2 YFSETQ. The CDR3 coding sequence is TGCGCCAGCAGCTTCCTAGGCGAGCAGTTCTTC. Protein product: CASSFLGEQFF.

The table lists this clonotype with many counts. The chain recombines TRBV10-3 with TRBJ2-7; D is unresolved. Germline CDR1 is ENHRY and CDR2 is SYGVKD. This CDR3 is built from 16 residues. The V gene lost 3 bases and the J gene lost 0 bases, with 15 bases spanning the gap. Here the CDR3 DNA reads TGTGCCATCAGTGAAGGGTCGCAGCCAATCTCCTACGAGCAGTACTTC. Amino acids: CAISEGSQPISYEQYF.

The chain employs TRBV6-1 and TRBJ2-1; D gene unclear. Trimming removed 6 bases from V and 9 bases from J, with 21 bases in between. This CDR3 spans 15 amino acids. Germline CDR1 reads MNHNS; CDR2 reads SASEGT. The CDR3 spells CASSLGYWNPGEQFF. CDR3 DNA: TGTGCCAGCAGCCTCGGGTACTGGAACCCCGGTGAGCAGTTCTTC.

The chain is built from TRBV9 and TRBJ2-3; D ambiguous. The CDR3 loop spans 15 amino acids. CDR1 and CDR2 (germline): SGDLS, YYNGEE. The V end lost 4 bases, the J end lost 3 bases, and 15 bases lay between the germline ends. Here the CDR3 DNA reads TGTGCCAGCAGCTCGGGCCTTTACTCTACAGATACGCAGTATTTT. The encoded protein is CASSSGLYSTDTQYF.

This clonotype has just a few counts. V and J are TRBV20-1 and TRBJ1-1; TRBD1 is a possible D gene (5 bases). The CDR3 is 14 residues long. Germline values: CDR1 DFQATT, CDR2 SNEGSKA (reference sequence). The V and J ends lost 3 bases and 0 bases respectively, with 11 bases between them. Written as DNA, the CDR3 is TGCAGTGCTAGGGGGGGTCCGGTGAACACTGAAGCTTTCTTT. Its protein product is CSARGGPVNTEAFF.

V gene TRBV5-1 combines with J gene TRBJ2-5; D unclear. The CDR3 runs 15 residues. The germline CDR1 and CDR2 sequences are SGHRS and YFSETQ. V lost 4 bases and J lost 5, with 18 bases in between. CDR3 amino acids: CASSRTLDPVETQYF. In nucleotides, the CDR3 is TGCGCCAGCAGCCGCACCTTGGACCCTGTGGAGACCCAGTACTTC.

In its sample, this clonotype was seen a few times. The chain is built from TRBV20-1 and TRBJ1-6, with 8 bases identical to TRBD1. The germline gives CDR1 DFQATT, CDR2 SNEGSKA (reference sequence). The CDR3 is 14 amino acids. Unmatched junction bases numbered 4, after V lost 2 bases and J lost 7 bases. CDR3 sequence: CSARPRQGNSPLHF. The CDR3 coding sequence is TGCAGTGCTAGACCGAGACAGGGGAATTCACCCCTCCACTTT.

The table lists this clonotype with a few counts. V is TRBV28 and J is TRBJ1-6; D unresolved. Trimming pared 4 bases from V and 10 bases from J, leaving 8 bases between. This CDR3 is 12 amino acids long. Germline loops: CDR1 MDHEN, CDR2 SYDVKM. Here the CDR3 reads CASSSFGSPLHF. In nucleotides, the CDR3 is TGTGCCAGCAGTTCCTTCGGATCACCCCTCCACTTT.

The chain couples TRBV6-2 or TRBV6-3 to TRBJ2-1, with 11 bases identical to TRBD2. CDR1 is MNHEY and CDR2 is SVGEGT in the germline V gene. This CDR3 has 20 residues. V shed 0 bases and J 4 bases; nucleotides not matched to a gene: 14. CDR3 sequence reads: CASSYSIAGGRSAGYNEQFF. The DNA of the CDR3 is TGTGCCAGCAGTTACTCTATAGCGGGAGGGCGCTCCGCGGGGTACAATGAGCAGTTCTTC.

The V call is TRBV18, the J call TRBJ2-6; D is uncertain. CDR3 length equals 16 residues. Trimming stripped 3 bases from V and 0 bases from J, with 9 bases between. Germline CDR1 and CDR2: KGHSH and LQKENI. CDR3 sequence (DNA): TGTGCCAGCTCACCGCCTCAGTACTCTGGGGCCAACGTCCTGACTTTC. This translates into CASSPPQYSGANVLTF.

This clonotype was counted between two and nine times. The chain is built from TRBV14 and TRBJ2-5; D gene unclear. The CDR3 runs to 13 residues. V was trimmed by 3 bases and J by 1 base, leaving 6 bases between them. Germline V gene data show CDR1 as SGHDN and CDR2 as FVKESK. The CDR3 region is CASSHPIQETQYF. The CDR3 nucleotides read TGTGCCAGCAGCCACCCTATCCAAGAGACCCAGTACTTC.

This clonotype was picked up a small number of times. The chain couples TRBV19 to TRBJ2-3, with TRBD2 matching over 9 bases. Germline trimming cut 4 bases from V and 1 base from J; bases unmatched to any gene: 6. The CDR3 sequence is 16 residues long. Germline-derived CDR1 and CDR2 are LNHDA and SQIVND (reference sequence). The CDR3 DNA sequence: TGTGCCAGTAGTACGGGGACTAGCTGGGGCACAGATACGCAGTATTTT. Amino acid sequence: CASSTGTSWGTDTQYF.